This paragraph covers one T cell receptor (beta chain) sequence. Its antigen is undetermined. Sequencing used immunoSEQ multiplex PCR; TCRdb keeps in-frame clones, though not all of them. The sample comprises roughly 70,000 clones, around 72% of which are singletons, and less than 5.5% rests with the top ten. Before any sequencing was done, the ViraFEST assay used viral peptide pools to expand antigen-specific CD4+ T cells. Isolation of CD4+ T cells took place after ten to eleven days of culture. Documented for the person is a PCR-confirmed SARS-CoV-2 infection occurring between March and December 2020. Every well got two million PBMC, which were grown with 8.5 to 10 IU/ml IL-2 and 10 ug/ml peptides. The CDR3 spans 12 residues. Germline V gives CDR1 SGHRS, CDR2 YFSETQ. V was trimmed by 0 bases and J by 8 bases, leaving 5 bases between them. This specimen belongs to a study of vaccination effects on CD4 cells after COVID-19. Study outcomes and limitations: Convalescent patients were scarce, and early post-infection timepoints were absent.

This clonotype originated in a human donor who had a prior SARS-CoV-2 infection. The chain combines TRBV5-1 with TRBJ1-4; D remains ambiguous. This specimen consisted of CD4+ T cells from PBMCs cultured with HIV peptides, obtained before COVID-19 vaccination. Subset indicated: HIV-1 Nef peptide pool negative control/reference culture. CDR3 protein: CASSLAGEKLFF. The CDR3 DNA sequence: TGCGCCAGCAGCTTGGCCGGGGAAAAACTGTTTTTT. The whole variable domain, filled in from reference TRBV5-1 and TRBJ1-4, reads KAGVTQTPRYLIKTRGQQVTLSCSPISGHRSVSWYQQTPGQGLQFLFEYFSETQRNKGNFPGRFSGRQFSNSRSEMNVSTLELGDSALYLCASSLAGEKLFFGSGTQLSVL.